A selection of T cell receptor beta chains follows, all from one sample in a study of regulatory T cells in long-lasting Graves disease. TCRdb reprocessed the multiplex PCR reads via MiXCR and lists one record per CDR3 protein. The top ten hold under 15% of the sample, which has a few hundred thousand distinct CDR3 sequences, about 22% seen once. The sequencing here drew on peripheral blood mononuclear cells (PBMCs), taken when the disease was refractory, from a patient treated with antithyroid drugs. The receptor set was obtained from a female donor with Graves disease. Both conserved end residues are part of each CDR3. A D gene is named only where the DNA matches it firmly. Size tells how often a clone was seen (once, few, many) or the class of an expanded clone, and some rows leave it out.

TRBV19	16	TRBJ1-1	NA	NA	TGTGCCAGTAGAGGGGCAAGTGGACAGCCGAACACTGAAGCTTTCTTT	CASRGASGQPNTEAFF
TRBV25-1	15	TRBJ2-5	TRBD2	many	TGTGCCAGCAGTGAGGGACTAGCGGGAAAAGAGACCCAGTACTTC	CASSEGLAGKETQYF
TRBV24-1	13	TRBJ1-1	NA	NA	TGTGCCACCAGTGGAACAGGGAGCACTGAAGCTTTCTTT	CATSGTGSTEAFF
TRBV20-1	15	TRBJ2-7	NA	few	TGCAGTGCTAGAGGCCCCAGCGGGCTTGCCGGCGAGCAGTACTTC	CSARGPSGLAGEQYF
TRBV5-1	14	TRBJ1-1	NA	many	TGCGCCAGCAGCCCGGCGGGGGGCGACACTGAAGCTTTCTTT	CASSPAGGDTEAFF
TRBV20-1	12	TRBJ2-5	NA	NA	TGCAGTGCTACAGTAGGTGGGGAGACCCAGTACTTC	CSATVGGETQYF
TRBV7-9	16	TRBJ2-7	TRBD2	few	TGTGCCAGCAGCTTACGACAGCTAGCGGGAGGCGACGAGCAGTACTTC	CASSLRQLAGGDEQYF
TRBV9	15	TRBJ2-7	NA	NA	TGTGCCAGCAGTCAGAGCGCCACGCGAGGCTACGAGCAGTACTTC	CASSQSATRGYEQYF
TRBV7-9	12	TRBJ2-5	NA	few	TGTGCCAGCAGCTTAACCGCGAAGACCCAGTACTTC	CASSLTAKTQYF
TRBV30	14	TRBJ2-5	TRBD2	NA	TGTGCCTCCGGGACTAGCGGGAGCAGTGAGACCCAGTACTTC	CASGTSGSSETQYF
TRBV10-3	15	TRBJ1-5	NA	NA	TGTGCCATCAGTGAGTCGTCAAGGGGCAATCAGCCCCAGCATTTT	CAISESSRGNQPQHF
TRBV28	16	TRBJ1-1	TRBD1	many	TGTGCCAGCAGTTTATCGGGACAGGGTGTGGGAACTGAAGCTTTCTTT	CASSLSGQGVGTEAFF
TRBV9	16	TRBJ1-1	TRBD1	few	TGTGCCAGCAGCGGAACGAGACAGGGTTTGAACACTGAAGCTTTCTTT	CASSGTRQGLNTEAFF
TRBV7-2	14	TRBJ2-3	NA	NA	TGTGCCAGCAGCCCCCTGGCGGTCGCCGATACGCAGTATTTT	CASSPLAVADTQYF
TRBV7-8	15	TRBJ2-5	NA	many	TGTGCCAGCAGCCAAACACAGGGTAGTACAGAGACCCAGTACTTC	CASSQTQGSTETQYF
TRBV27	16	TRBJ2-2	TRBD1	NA	TGTGCCAGCAGTCCCGGTGGACAGGGGGTCACCGGGGAGCTGTTTTTT	CASSPGGQGVTGELFF
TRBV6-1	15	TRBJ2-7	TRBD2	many	TGTGCCAGCAGTGACCAGACTAGCGGGAGTTACGAGCAGTACTTC	CASSDQTSGSYEQYF
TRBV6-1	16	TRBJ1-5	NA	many	TGTGCCAGCACCTTGGGCCCTCCTTTAAGCACTCAGCCCCAGCATTTT	CASTLGPPLSTQPQHF
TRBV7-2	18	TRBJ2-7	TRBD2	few	TGTGCCAGCAGCCAAGACGTTCACGGGACTAGCGCCTTCTACGAGCAGTACTTC	CASSQDVHGTSAFYEQYF
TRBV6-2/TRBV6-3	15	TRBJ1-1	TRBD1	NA	TGTGCCAGCAGTTACTACAGGGGGGGGAGGACTGAAGCTTTCTTT	CASSYYRGGRTEAFF
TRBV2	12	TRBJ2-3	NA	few	TGTGCCAGCAGTTCAACCGGGGATACGCAGTATTTT	CASSSTGDTQYF
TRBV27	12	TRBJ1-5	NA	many	TGTGCCAGCAGGGCAGGGGATCAGCCCCAGCATTTT	CASRAGDQPQHF
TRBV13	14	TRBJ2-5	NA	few	TGTGCCAGCAGCCTCCCGGGGAGGCAGGAGACCCAGTACTTC	CASSLPGRQETQYF
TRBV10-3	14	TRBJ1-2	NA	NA	TGTGCCATCAGTGGGTCTGGATTCAACTATGGCTACACCTTC	CAISGSGFNYGYTF
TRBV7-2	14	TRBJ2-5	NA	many	TGTGCCAGCCGCCGCGTTGTGACTGAAGAGACCCAGTACTTC	CASRRVVTEETQYF
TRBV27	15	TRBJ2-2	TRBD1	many	TGTGCCAGCAGCCTGGACAGGGGAAACACCGGGGAGCTGTTTTTT	CASSLDRGNTGELFF
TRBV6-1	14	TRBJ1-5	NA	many	TGTGCCAGCAGCCTAGAGGGTAGAGATCAGCCCCAGCATTTT	CASSLEGRDQPQHF
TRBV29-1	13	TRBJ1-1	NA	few	TGCAGCGTCACGACTAGTTTGAACACTGAAGCTTTCTTT	CSVTTSLNTEAFF
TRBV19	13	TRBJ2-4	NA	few	TGTGCCAGTAGTGGGGGCAGGGCAAACATTCAGTACTTC	CASSGGRANIQYF
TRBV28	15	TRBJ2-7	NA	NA	TGTGCCAGCAGTTCCCCTTCGGGGATCTCCTACGAGCAGTACTTC	CASSSPSGISYEQYF
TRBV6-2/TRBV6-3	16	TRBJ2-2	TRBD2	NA	TGTGCCAGCAGCGGTACGGGGGGGTCGAGCACCGGGGAGCTGTTTTTT	CASSGTGGSSTGELFF
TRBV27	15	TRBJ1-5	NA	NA	TGTGCCAGCAGGGAAATCGGGACAATAAATCAGCCCCAGCATTTT	CASREIGTINQPQHF
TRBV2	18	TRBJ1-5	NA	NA	TGTGCCAGCAGCTTGGCGGCAGGGGCTCGCCATAGCAATCAGCCCCAGCATTTT	CASSLAAGARHSNQPQHF
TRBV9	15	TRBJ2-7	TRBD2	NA	TGTGCCAGCAGCGGGGGGGGGACTAGCGAGGCCGAGCAGTACTTC	CASSGGGTSEAEQYF
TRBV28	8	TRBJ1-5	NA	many	TGTGCCAGCAGTTGCGAGCATTTT	CASSCEHF
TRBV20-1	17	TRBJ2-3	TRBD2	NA	TGCAGTGCTAGTCATTGGACTAGCGGGCCAACCACAGATACGCAGTATTTT	CSASHWTSGPTTDTQYF
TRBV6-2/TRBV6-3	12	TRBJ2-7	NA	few	TGTGCCAGCAGTCCAAAGACCTACGAGCAGTACTTC	CASSPKTYEQYF
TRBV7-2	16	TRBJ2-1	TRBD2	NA	TGTGCCAGCAGCTTAGACGCTAGCGGCGTCTACAATGAGCAGTTCTTC	CASSLDASGVYNEQFF
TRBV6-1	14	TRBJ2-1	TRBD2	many	TGTGCCAGCAGGACCGGGACTAGATCAATGAGGCAGTTCTTC	CASRTGTRSMRQFF
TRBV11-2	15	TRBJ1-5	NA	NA	TGTGCCAGCAGCAAAAGTACCGGGAAGGATTTTTCCCAGCATTTT	CASSKSTGKDFSQHF
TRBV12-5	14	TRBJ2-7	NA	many	TGTGCTAGTGGCCCCGGCGAAGGGAGGTACGAGCAGTACTTC	CASGPGEGRYEQYF
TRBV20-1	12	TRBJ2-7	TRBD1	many	TGCAGTGCCCGACAGGGGGCCCACGAGCAGTACTTC	CSARQGAHEQYF
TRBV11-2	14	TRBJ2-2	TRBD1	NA	TGTGCCAGCAACTTAGGACAGGGCACCGGGGAGCTGTTTTTT	CASNLGQGTGELFF
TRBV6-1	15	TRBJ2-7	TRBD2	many	TGTGCCAGCAGTGGAAGCGGGGGGAACTCCTACGAGCAGTACTTC	CASSGSGGNSYEQYF
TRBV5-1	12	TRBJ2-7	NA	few	TGCGCCAGCAGCTTGTCGGATTACGAGCAGTACTTC	CASSLSDYEQYF
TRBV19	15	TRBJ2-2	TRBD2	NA	TGTGCCAGTAGTATCAGCAGGCGGGGGACCGGGGAGCTGTTTTTT	CASSISRRGTGELFF
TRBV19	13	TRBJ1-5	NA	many	TGTGCCAGTAGTATGACCGGTAATCAGCCCCAGCATTTT	CASSMTGNQPQHF
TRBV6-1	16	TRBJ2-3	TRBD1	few	TGTGCCAGCAACGACAGGGGGTTCACTAGCACAGATACGCAGTATTTT	CASNDRGFTSTDTQYF
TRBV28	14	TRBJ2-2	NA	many	TGTGCCAGCAGTTTATTCCAGGGTGCCGGGGAGCTGTTTTTT	CASSLFQGAGELFF
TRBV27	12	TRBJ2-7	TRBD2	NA	TGTGCCACCTCGGGGGGGCCCTACGAGCAGTACTTC	CATSGGPYEQYF
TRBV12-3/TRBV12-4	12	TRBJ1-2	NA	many	TGTGCCAGCTGGGGAGGGTACGATGGCTACACCTTC	CASWGGYDGYTF